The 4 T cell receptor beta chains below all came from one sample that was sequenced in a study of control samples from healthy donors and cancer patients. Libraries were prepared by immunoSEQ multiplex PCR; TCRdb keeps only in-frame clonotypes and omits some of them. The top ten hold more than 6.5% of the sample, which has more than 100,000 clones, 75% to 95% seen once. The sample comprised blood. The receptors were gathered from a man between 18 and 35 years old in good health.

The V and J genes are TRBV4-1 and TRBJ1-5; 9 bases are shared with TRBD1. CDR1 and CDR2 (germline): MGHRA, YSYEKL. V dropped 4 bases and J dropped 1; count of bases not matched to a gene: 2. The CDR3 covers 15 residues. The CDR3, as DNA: TGCGCCAGCAGCCCACAGGGGGCCAGCAATCAGCCCCAGCATTTT. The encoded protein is CASSPQGASNQPQHF.

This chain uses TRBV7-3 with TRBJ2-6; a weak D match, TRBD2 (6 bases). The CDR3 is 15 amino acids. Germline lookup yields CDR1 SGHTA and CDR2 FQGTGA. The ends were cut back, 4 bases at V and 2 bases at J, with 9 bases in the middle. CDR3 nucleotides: TGTGCCAGCAGCTCCGGGGGTGCTGGGGCCAACGTCCTGACTTTC. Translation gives CASSSGGAGANVLTF. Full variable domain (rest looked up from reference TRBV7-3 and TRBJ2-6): GAGVSQTPSNKVTEKGKYVELRCDPISGHTALYWYRQSLGQGPEFLIYFQGTGAADDSGLPNDRFFAVRPEGSVSTLKIQRTERGDSAVYLCASSSGGAGANVLTFGAGSRLTVL.

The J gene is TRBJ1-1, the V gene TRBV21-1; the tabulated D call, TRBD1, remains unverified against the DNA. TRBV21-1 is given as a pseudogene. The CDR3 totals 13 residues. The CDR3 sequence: CASIPQMNTEAFF. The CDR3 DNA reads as TGTGCCAGCATCCCCCAGATGAACACTGAAGCTTTCTTT.

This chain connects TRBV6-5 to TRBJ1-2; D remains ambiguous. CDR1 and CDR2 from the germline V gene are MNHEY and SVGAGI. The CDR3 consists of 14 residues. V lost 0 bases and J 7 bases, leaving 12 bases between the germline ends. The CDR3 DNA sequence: TGTGCCAGCAGTTACTCGATACGGGTTCCTGGCTACACCTTC. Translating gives CASSYSIRVPGYTF.